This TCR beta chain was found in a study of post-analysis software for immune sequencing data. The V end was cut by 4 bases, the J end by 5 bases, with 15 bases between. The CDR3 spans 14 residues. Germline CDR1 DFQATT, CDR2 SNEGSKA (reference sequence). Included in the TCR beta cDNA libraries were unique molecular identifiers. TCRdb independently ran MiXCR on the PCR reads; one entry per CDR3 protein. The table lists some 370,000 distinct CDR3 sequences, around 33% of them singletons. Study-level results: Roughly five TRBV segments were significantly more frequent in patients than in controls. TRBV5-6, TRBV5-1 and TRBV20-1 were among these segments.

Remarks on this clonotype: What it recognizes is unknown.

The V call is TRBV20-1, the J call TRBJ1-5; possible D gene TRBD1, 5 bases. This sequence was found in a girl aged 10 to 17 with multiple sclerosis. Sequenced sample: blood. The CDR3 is CSAKGRATDQPQHF. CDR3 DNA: TGCAGTGCTAAAGGCAGGGCCACCGATCAGCCCCAGCATTTT.